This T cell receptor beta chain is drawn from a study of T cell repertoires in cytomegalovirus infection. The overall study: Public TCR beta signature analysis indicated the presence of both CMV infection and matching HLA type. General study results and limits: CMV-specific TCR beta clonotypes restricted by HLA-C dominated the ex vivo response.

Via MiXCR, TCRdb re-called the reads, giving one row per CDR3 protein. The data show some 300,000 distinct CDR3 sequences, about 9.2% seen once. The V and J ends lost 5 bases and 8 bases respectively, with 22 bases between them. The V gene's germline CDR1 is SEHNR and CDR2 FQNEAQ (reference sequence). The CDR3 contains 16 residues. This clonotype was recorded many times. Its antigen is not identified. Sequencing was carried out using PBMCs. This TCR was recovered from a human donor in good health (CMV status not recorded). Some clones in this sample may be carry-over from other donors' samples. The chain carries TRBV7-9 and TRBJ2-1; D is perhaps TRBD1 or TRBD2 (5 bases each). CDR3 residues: CASSQSSYSGSYEQFF. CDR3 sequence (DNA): TGTGCCAGCAGCCAATCATCGTATTCAGGGAGCTATGAGCAGTTCTTC.